This TCR beta chain emerged from a study of blood T cell repertoires in COVID-19. Method: immunoSEQ multiplex PCR; TCRdb's copy keeps in-frame clones and lacks some. Among 300,000 to 500,000 clones, roughly 88% were seen once, and the ten largest hold approximately 2.1%. Germline CDR1 reads GTSNPN; CDR2 reads SVGIG (reference sequence). The CDR3 contains 15 residues. Trimming shortened V by 2 bases and J by 6 bases, and 19 bases separated the two germline ends. The gene calls are TRBV30 and TRBJ1-2; no clear D gene. The sequence was obtained from a woman aged 40-49 years with acute COVID-19. The specimen sequenced was PBMCs or T cells enriched from blood (not recorded which). The DNA for the CDR3 is TGTGCCTGGAGTAGTTTAATAGAGGGTTGGGATGGCTACACCTTC. This gives the protein CAWSSLIEGWDGYTF.